One sample yielded the 17 T cell receptor beta chains listed below, sequenced in a study of cytomegalovirus exposure and HLA in healthy donors. The primer mix had 60 Vbeta and 13 Jbeta primers. The data were produced by immunoSEQ multiplex PCR, yet TCRdb's version contains in-frame clones alone and is incomplete. Of roughly 97,000 clones in the sample, roughly 10% are singletons; the top ten hold roughly 4.7%. Material for sequencing was PBMCs. Receptor source: a man aged 45 to 65 in good health and CMV-seropositive.

The rearrangement links TRBV6-5 to TRBJ1-4, with D perhaps matching TRBD1 (6 bases). Trimming shortened V by 6 bases and J by 0 bases, and 11 bases separated the two germline ends. Germline V gives CDR1 MNHEY, CDR2 SVGAGI. This CDR3 spans 15 amino acids. Written as DNA, the CDR3 is TGTGCCAGCAGACGGGACACAGCAACTAATGAAAAACTGTTTTTT. Its protein is CASRRDTATNEKLFF.

This chain connects TRBV11-2 to TRBJ1-4, with 11 bases fitting TRBD1. This CDR3 region has 13 residues. Trimming removed 7 bases from V and 7 bases from J; junction bases left unmatched: 2. Germline CDR1 and CDR2: SGHAT and FQNNGV. CDR3 sequence (DNA): TGTGCCAGCACAGGACAGGGGGCTGAAAAACTGTTTTTT. Residues: CASTGQGAEKLFF. The whole variable domain, filled in from reference TRBV11-2 and TRBJ1-4, reads EAGVAQSPRYKIIEKRQSVAFWCNPISGHATLYWYQQILGQGPKLLIQFQNNGVVDDSQLPKDRFSAERLKGVDSTLKIQPAKLEDSAVYLCASTGQGAEKLFFGSGTQLSVL.

This clone was observed a handful of times. This rearrangement joins TRBV10-1 to TRBJ2-1; D remains unclear. Germline V lookup: CDR1 WNHNN, CDR2 SYGVQD (reference sequence). The CDR3 consists of 13 residues. The V gene lost 3 bases and the J gene lost 4 bases, with 7 bases spanning the gap. The CDR3 sequence is CASSELHYNEQFF. The CDR3 DNA reads TGCGCCAGCAGTGAACTACATTACAATGAGCAGTTCTTC.

This clone has more than one count but fewer than ten. This chain joins TRBV9 and TRBJ1-1; no definite D call. The CDR3 consists of 14 residues. The V end was cut by 2 bases, the J end by 4 bases, with 12 bases between. Germline-derived CDR1 and CDR2 are SGDLS and YYNGEE. In DNA, the CDR3 is TGTGCCAGCAGCGTCCACGGGGAGGGCACTGAAGCTTTCTTT. Amino acid sequence: CASSVHGEGTEAFF. The complete variable domain, with remaining parts taken from reference TRBV9 and TRBJ1-1, reads DSGVTQTPKHLITATGQRVTLRCSPRSGDLSVYWYQQSLDQGLQFLIQYYNGEERAKGNILERFSAQQFPDLHSELNLSSLELGDSALYFCASSVHGEGTEAFFGQGTRLTVV.

This chain links TRBV14 with TRBJ2-7, with 11 bases identical to TRBD2. The CDR3 extends over 16 amino acids. Germline V gene data show CDR1 as SGHDN and CDR2 as FVKESK. The trim removed 3 bases at V and 6 bases at J, leaving 10 bases unmatched. CDR3 loop: CASSHLTSGTPGEQYF. In DNA form, the CDR3 reads TGTGCCAGCAGCCACTTGACTAGCGGGACTCCGGGCGAGCAGTACTTC.

This clone was counted between two and nine times. The CDR3 reads CASSLGTSGRLAGELFF. Here the CDR3 DNA reads TGTGCCAGCAGCTTAGGCACTAGCGGACGCTTAGCCGGGGAGCTGTTTTTT. This sequence joins TRBV7-9 and TRBJ2-2, with 8 bases identical to TRBD2. Germline CDR1 and CDR2: SEHNR and FQNEAQ (reference sequence). The CDR3 is 17 amino acids. The ends lost 1 base at V and 6 bases at J; junction bases unmatched: 10.

This clone was observed a handful of times. The chain has TRBV30 and TRBJ1-2; D unresolved. There are 11 residues in the CDR3. Trimming stripped 4 bases from V and 4 bases from J, with 7 bases between. Germline values: CDR1 GTSNPN, CDR2 SVGIG (reference sequence). The DNA of the CDR3 is TGTGCCTGGAAAAGGAGCTATGGCTACACCTTC. Protein product: CAWKRSYGYTF. The variable domain in full, with the rest retrieved from reference TRBV30 and TRBJ1-2, is SQTIHQWPATLVQPVGSPLSLECTVEGTSNPNLYWYRQAAGRGLQLLFYSVGIGQISSEVPQNLSASRPQDRQFILSSKKLLLSDSGFYLCAWKRSYGYTFGSGTRLTVV.

The table lists this clone with a few counts. J is TRBJ1-6 and V is TRBV6-5, with D hard to call. Germline V CDR1 and CDR2: MNHEY, SVGAGI. V was cut by 6 bases and J by 0 bases, with 6 bases left in between. This CDR3 contains 14 residues. The CDR3: CASSGSSYNSPLHF. The CDR3 coding sequence is TGTGCCAGCAGCGGGAGCTCCTATAATTCACCCCTCCACTTT.

This clone was counted a few times. The chain combines TRBV10-3 with TRBJ2-7; 10 bases agree with TRBD1. Looked up from germline, CDR1 is ENHRY and CDR2 is SYGVKD. The CDR3 totals 13 residues. J gave up 6 bases and V 7 bases, and 6 bases lay outside the gene matches. The DNA of the CDR3 is TGTGCCATCATGGGACAGGGGATAGGCGAGCAGTACTTC. Translating it yields CAIMGQGIGEQYF.

The chain combines TRBV7-2 with TRBJ2-3, with D unclear. The CDR3 loop spans 15 amino acids. Trimming stripped 7 bases from V and 6 bases from J, with 20 bases between. The germline V gene has CDR1 SGHTA and CDR2 FQGNSA. The CDR3 sequence is CASTRTTRSRDTQYF. CDR3 DNA: TGTGCCAGCACCCGAACGACTCGATCGAGGGATACGCAGTATTTT.

This chain links TRBV6-5 with TRBJ2-7, with D maybe TRBD1 (5 bases). V was shortened by 2 bases and J by 7 bases, with 9 bases between the two germline ends. The CDR3 sequence is 12 residues long. Germline-derived CDR1 and CDR2 are MNHEY and SVGAGI. DNA for the CDR3: TGTGCCAGCAGTTACGGGGCAGGGGAGCAGTACTTC. Residues: CASSYGAGEQYF.

This chain joins TRBV29-1 and TRBJ2-1; 9 nucleotides line up with TRBD1. V lost 7 bases to trimming and J lost 4 bases; unmatched junction nucleotides: 8. Germline lookup yields CDR1 SQVTM and CDR2 ANQGSEA. This CDR3 contains 14 residues. This CDR3 reads CSAVRDREYNEQFF. DNA of the CDR3: TGCAGCGCGGTCCGGGACAGGGAATACAATGAGCAGTTCTTC.

This clone has more than one count but fewer than ten. The V gene is TRBV7-8, the J gene TRBJ2-1, with a possible D match to TRBD2 (5 bases). Trimming took off 9 bases at V and 4 bases at J, with 19 bases between the two ends. Germline V gives CDR1 SGHVS, CDR2 FQNEAQ. CDR3 size: 15 residues. The CDR3 DNA reads as TGTGCCAGTTCCCGAAGCGGTAACTCATACAATGAGCAGTTCTTC. It yields the protein CASSRSGNSYNEQFF.

At least ten counts were recorded for this clone. The chain joins TRBV9 to TRBJ2-6; TRBD2 matches at 7 bases. Germline assignment: CDR1 SGDLS and CDR2 YYNGEE. This CDR3 is 18 amino acids long. Losses at the gene ends were 0 bases for V and 0 bases for J; bases not matched to a gene: 6. Here the CDR3 reads CASSVVPGGGSGANVLTF. The CDR3 DNA sequence: TGTGCCAGCAGCGTAGTGCCGGGAGGAGGCTCTGGGGCCAACGTCCTGACTTTC.

The chain joins TRBV11-2 to TRBJ2-7, with 7 bases that match TRBD1. CDR1 is SGHAT, CDR2 FQNNGV, per germline. The CDR3 contains 14 residues. V lost 3 bases to trimming and J lost 0 bases; unmatched junction nucleotides: 2. CDR3 DNA sequence: TGTGCCAGCAGCTTGAACAGGGGCTCCTACGAGCAGTACTTC. Translated, it gives CASSLNRGSYEQYF.

The chain combines TRBV6-6 with TRBJ2-7, with D possibly being TRBD1 (6 bases). The CDR3 totals 12 residues. The germline V gene encodes CDR1 MNHNY and CDR2 SVGAGI (reference sequence). V dropped 7 bases and J dropped 1 base, with 8 bases sitting between them. CDR3 amino acids: CASKQGSYEQYF. The CDR3 coding sequence is TGTGCCAGCAAACAGGGATCCTACGAGCAGTACTTC.

This clone was recorded a few times. The chain recombines TRBV19 with TRBJ1-2, with D possibly matching TRBD1 (5 bases). CDR3 length: 14 residues. Germline CDR1 is LNHDA and CDR2 is SQIVND (reference sequence). The V and J ends lost 4 bases and 4 bases respectively, with 13 bases between them. The CDR3 DNA reads TGTGCCAGTAGTACTCGACAGTTCTCCTATGGCTACACCTTC. Translation gives CASSTRQFSYGYTF.